These T cell receptor beta chains were read from a single sample in a study of type 1 regulatory T cells. No cognate antigen is known for these TCRs. TCRdb re-called the reads through MiXCR, storing one row per CDR3 protein. Among roughly 71,000 distinct CDR3 sequences, about 62% were seen once, and the ten largest hold 7% to 8.5%. What was sequenced was cultured T cells, either the whole culture or a sorted T cell fraction (not recorded which). The receptor source for this set is a human donor in good health. Both conserved end residues are part of each CDR3.

cdr3_length: 16
j_call: TRBJ2-2
v_call: TRBV9
cdr3_aa: CASSVAGTYRTGELFF

cdr3_length: 14
j_call: TRBJ2-7
v_call: TRBV28
cdr3_aa: CASSSGQGVDEQYF

cdr3_length: 17
j_call: TRBJ2-1
v_call: TRBV10-3
cdr3_aa: CAISEDIGLAAYNEQFF

cdr3_length: 16
j_call: TRBJ2-5
v_call: TRBV7-2
cdr3_aa: CASSLGSGGGQETQYF

cdr3_length: 13
j_call: TRBJ1-2
v_call: TRBV7-2
cdr3_aa: CASSQGQGYGYTF

cdr3_length: 13
j_call: TRBJ2-1
v_call: TRBV10-3
cdr3_aa: CAISVEEYNEQFF

cdr3_length: 19
j_call: TRBJ2-1
v_call: TRBV12-2
cdr3_aa: CASRWASDTRVKSYNEQFF

cdr3_length: 11
j_call: TRBJ2-7
v_call: TRBV5-6
cdr3_aa: CASYGSYEQYF

cdr3_length: 13
j_call: TRBJ1-1
v_call: TRBV29-1
cdr3_aa: CGARQSRDTEAFF

cdr3_length: 19
j_call: TRBJ2-2
v_call: TRBV11-2
cdr3_aa: CASSGAGQGVGTNTGELFF

cdr3_length: 13
j_call: TRBJ2-1
v_call: TRBV11-3
cdr3_aa: CASSMGQAHEQFF

cdr3_length: 19
j_call: TRBJ2-2
v_call: TRBV20-1
cdr3_aa: CSAREVGLAGVRNTGELFF

cdr3_length: 13
j_call: TRBJ2-7
v_call: TRBV30
cdr3_aa: CASHRGKTYEQYF

cdr3_length: 15
j_call: TRBJ2-1
v_call: TRBV18
cdr3_aa: CASSPGQGYYNEQFF

cdr3_length: 15
j_call: TRBJ2-3
v_call: TRBV20-1
cdr3_aa: CSARTSGSHTDTQYF

cdr3_length: 16
j_call: TRBJ2-2
v_call: TRBV2
cdr3_aa: CASSELGLANTGELFF

cdr3_length: 17
j_call: TRBJ1-4
v_call: TRBV5-1
cdr3_aa: CASSFRDRFATNEKLFF

cdr3_length: 16
j_call: TRBJ1-2
v_call: TRBV20-1
cdr3_aa: CSARVPRAGRNYGYTF

cdr3_length: 11
j_call: TRBJ2-2
v_call: TRBV3-1
cdr3_aa: CASSHTGELFF

cdr3_length: 14
j_call: TRBJ1-2
v_call: TRBV11-2
cdr3_aa: CASSLGAAQGGYTF

cdr3_length: 13
j_call: TRBJ2-7
v_call: TRBV5-1
cdr3_aa: CASSSMGIYEQYF

cdr3_length: 14
j_call: TRBJ1-5
v_call: TRBV24-1
cdr3_aa: CAINFEGSNQPQHF

cdr3_length: 17
j_call: TRBJ2-3
v_call: TRBV30
cdr3_aa: CAWSVGRGMGSTDTQYF

cdr3_length: 15
j_call: TRBJ2-3
v_call: TRBV24-1
cdr3_aa: CATKGSADLTDTQYF

cdr3_length: 16
j_call: TRBJ2-1
v_call: TRBV7-2
cdr3_aa: CASSLAWTTGNNEQFF

cdr3_length: 13
j_call: TRBJ1-1
v_call: TRBV19
cdr3_aa: CASSTQVNTEAFF

cdr3_length: 14
j_call: TRBJ2-7
v_call: TRBV6-5
cdr3_aa: CASSSGQGTFEQYF

cdr3_length: 14
j_call: TRBJ2-4
v_call: TRBV6-1
cdr3_aa: CASSPEGAKNIQYF

cdr3_length: 16
j_call: TRBJ1-6
v_call: TRBV28
cdr3_aa: CASSFLRLDRHSPLHF

cdr3_length: 12
j_call: TRBJ2-5
v_call: TRBV10-3
cdr3_aa: CAIKEPPGTQYF

cdr3_length: 12
j_call: TRBJ1-2
v_call: TRBV27
cdr3_aa: CASSLQGGGYTF

cdr3_length: 16
j_call: TRBJ2-2
v_call: TRBV5-1
cdr3_aa: CASSLGFVANTGELFF

cdr3_length: 14
j_call: TRBJ2-7
v_call: TRBV7-9
cdr3_aa: CASSLGGGEYEQYF

cdr3_length: 13
j_call: TRBJ2-2
v_call: TRBV29-1
cdr3_aa: CSVVGGMGGELFF

cdr3_length: 13
j_call: TRBJ1-1
v_call: TRBV30
cdr3_aa: CAWISTGRFEAFF

cdr3_length: 14
j_call: TRBJ2-2
v_call: TRBV4-1
cdr3_aa: CASSQHQVFGELFF

cdr3_length: 17
j_call: TRBJ2-1
v_call: TRBV27
cdr3_aa: CASSLLGLWEGDNEQFF

cdr3_length: 19
j_call: TRBJ2-3
v_call: TRBV5-1
cdr3_aa: CASSSGLAGHTPSTDTQYF

cdr3_length: 13
j_call: TRBJ2-5
v_call: TRBV20-1
cdr3_aa: CNAPGSPVETQYF

cdr3_length: 15
j_call: TRBJ2-2
v_call: TRBV27
cdr3_aa: CTSSRGTGNTGELFF

cdr3_length: 17
j_call: TRBJ2-1
v_call: TRBV5-5
cdr3_aa: CASSLEGASGAYNEQFF

cdr3_length: 15
j_call: TRBJ2-3
v_call: TRBV5-4
cdr3_aa: CASSRIEGSTDTQYF

cdr3_length: 16
j_call: TRBJ2-1
v_call: TRBV4-3
cdr3_aa: CASSQDVGQGVNEQFF

cdr3_length: 15
j_call: TRBJ2-3
v_call: TRBV3-1
cdr3_aa: CASSRLSGSTDTQYF

cdr3_length: 16
j_call: TRBJ2-4
v_call: TRBV2
cdr3_aa: CASRAGQGAAKNIQYF

cdr3_length: 14
j_call: TRBJ2-2
v_call: TRBV27
cdr3_aa: CASSFLDYPGELFF

cdr3_length: 14
j_call: TRBJ2-4
v_call: TRBV7-9
cdr3_aa: CASSLEGAKNIQYF

cdr3_length: 16
j_call: TRBJ2-1
v_call: TRBV7-6
cdr3_aa: CASSWRLGHSYNEQFF

cdr3_length: 15
j_call: TRBJ1-5
v_call: TRBV20-1
cdr3_aa: CSLNRGGTGNQPQHF

cdr3_length: 16
j_call: TRBJ2-1
v_call: TRBV5-1
cdr3_aa: CASSLGGTSGQNEQFF

cdr3_length: 16
j_call: TRBJ2-4
v_call: TRBV7-6
cdr3_aa: CASSLVASGSLDIQYF

cdr3_length: 14
j_call: TRBJ1-4
v_call: TRBV5-5
cdr3_aa: CASSFRNPNEKLFF

cdr3_length: 12
j_call: TRBJ2-7
v_call: TRBV28
cdr3_aa: CASSLLVAEQYF

cdr3_length: 13
j_call: TRBJ2-1
v_call: TRBV29-1
cdr3_aa: CSVVLADNNEQFF

cdr3_length: 13
j_call: TRBJ2-5
v_call: TRBV6-6
cdr3_aa: CASRDFRQETQYF

cdr3_length: 12
j_call: TRBJ2-2
v_call: TRBV28
cdr3_aa: CGTGKNTGELFF

cdr3_length: 16
j_call: TRBJ2-3
v_call: TRBV9
cdr3_aa: CASSVGSGENSDTQYF

cdr3_length: 15
j_call: TRBJ2-1
v_call: TRBV7-9
cdr3_aa: CASSQTGTSYNEQFF

cdr3_length: 15
j_call: TRBJ2-7
v_call: TRBV6-2/TRBV6-3
cdr3_aa: CASSYRTSANYEQYF